This T cell receptor beta chain came from a study of T-cell reconstitution after alpha-beta-depleted transplantation in children. The study, taken as a whole, reports: Once a year had passed after transplant, T-cell counts and diversity came mostly from newly produced T cells. At around two months after transplant, the alpha-beta T cells were reportedly derived from several hundred expanded clones that came from non-depleted graft cells. Surviving recipient T cells and intrathymic progenitors accounted for some patients' high TCRbeta diversity at day 60.

On this clonotype itself: Its antigen is not known.

Unique molecular identifiers were built into the TCRbeta library. TCRdb itself ran the PCR reads through MiXCR, one entry per CDR3 protein. The sample yields some 200,000 distinct CDR3 sequences, about 7% seen once. CDR3 size: 15 residues. Germline trimming cut 3 bases from V and 6 bases from J; bases unmatched to any gene: 9. This chain joins TRBV12-3 or TRBV12-4 and TRBJ1-2; 8 nucleotides line up with TRBD1. The sequencing used PBMCs, collected before TCRalphabeta/CD19-depleted stem cell transplant. The receptor was isolated from a boy aged 2 to 9 with acute lymphoblastic leukemia, due to receive a stem cell transplant. CDR3 protein: CASSFLGQGLDGYTF. The CDR3 coding sequence is TGTGCCAGCAGTTTCCTTGGACAGGGTTTAGATGGCTACACCTTC.